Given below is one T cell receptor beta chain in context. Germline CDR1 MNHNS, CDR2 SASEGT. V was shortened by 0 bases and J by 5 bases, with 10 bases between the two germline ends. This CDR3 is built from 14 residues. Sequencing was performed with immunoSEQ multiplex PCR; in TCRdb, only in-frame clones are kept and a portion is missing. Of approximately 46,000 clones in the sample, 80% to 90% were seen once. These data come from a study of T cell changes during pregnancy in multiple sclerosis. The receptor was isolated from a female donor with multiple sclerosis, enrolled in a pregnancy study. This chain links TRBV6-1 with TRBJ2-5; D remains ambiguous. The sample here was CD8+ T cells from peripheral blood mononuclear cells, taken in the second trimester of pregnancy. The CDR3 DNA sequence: TGTGCCAGCAGTGAAGCCGTTAGCAGTGAGACCCAGTACTTC. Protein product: CASSEAVSSETQYF.